Each of the 21 T cell receptor beta chains below was sequenced from the same sample in a study of beta chain features in type 1 diabetes. Every bit of the isolated RNA underwent reverse transcription, so sequencing read expressed TCRB transcripts. Produced via immunoSEQ multiplex PCR; TCRdb's table is partial and in-frame only. The sample shows under 900,000 clones, about a sixth of them seen only once. The sequencing sample was made of naive CD4+ T cells from blood. Receptors originate from a woman between 18 and 30 years old in good health.

This clone was seen only a few times. This chain links TRBV2 with TRBJ1-2; 8 bases are shared with TRBD1. This CDR3 has 13 amino acids. Germline V gives CDR1 SNHLY, CDR2 FYNNEI. The V gene end was trimmed by 3 bases and the J gene end by 6 bases; junction bases not matched to a gene: 3. The CDR3 DNA reads as TGTGCCAGCAGTGATACAGGGGGGCATGGCTACACCTTC. It yields the protein CASSDTGGHGYTF.

This clone was detected a few times. This sample includes further DNA sequences coding for the same CDR3. This chain joins TRBV18 and TRBJ2-7, with TRBD2 matching 11 bases. The germline V gene encodes CDR1 KGHSH and CDR2 LQKENI. The CDR3 sequence is 14 residues long. V shed 6 bases and J 3 bases; nucleotides not matched to a gene: 4. The CDR3 spells CASSPGTSGYEQYF. CDR3 in DNA: TGTGCCAGCTCCCCAGGGACTAGCGGCTACGAGCAGTACTTC.

This clone showed up just a few times. The rearrangement uses TRBV10-2 and TRBJ2-5; D may be TRBD2 (5 bases). Germline CDR1 WSHSY, CDR2 SAAADI. This CDR3 region has 15 residues. The V end lost 4 bases, the J end lost 0 bases, and 12 bases lay between the germline ends. The CDR3 reads CASSGGPGDQETQYF. CDR3 nucleotide sequence: TGCGCCAGCAGTGGTGGTCCCGGGGACCAAGAGACCCAGTACTTC.

The rearrangement joins TRBV28 to TRBJ2-5; D may be TRBD1 (5 bases). The CDR3 sequence is 13 residues long. The V and J ends lost 8 bases and 3 bases respectively, with 13 bases between them. Germline V gene data show CDR1 as MDHEN and CDR2 as SYDVKM. In nucleotides, the CDR3 is TGTGCCAGCCCGAGAACCAGGGAAGAGACCCAGTACTTC. Its translation is CASPRTREETQYF. Supplemented by reference TRBV28 and TRBJ2-5, the full variable domain reads DVKVTQSSRYLVKRTGEKVFLECVQDMDHENMFWYRQDPGLGLRLIYFSYDVKMKEKGDIPEGYSVSREKKERFSLILESASTNQTSMYLCASPRTREETQYFGPGTRLLVL.

The J gene is TRBJ2-7, the V gene TRBV6-6; D gene uncertain. This CDR3 is built from 13 residues. Germline V CDR1 and CDR2: MNHNY, SVGAGI (reference sequence). V was cut by 4 bases and J by 6 bases, with 13 bases left in between. The CDR3 nucleotides read TGTGCCAGCAGTTTGTTGCGCGAGCGCGAGCAGTACTTC. It is translated as CASSLLREREQYF.

This clone was observed a handful of times. This chain links TRBV6-5 with TRBJ2-3; TRBD1 aligns across 8 bases. The CDR3 length is 12 residues. CDR1 and CDR2 (germline): MNHEY, SVGAGI. The junction had 3 bases not matched to a gene; V was cut back by 5 bases and J by 8 bases. CDR3 DNA sequence: TGTGCCAGCAGTCAGGGGGCTGTTACGCAGTATTTT. It encodes CASSQGAVTQYF.

This clone was found a few times. The CDR3 nucleotides read TGCGCCAGCAGCCAAGTGCCCGGGACAGGGGTGGTAGGCTACACCTTC. The encoded protein is CASSQVPGTGVVGYTF. This rearrangement joins TRBV4-3 to TRBJ1-2, with 10 bases lining up with TRBD1. CDR3 length: 16 residues. In germline, CDR1 is LGHNA, CDR2 YSLEER. The J segment lost 8 bases and the V segment lost 1 base, leaving 10 bases of the junction unmatched.

The V call is TRBV6-6, the J call TRBJ1-5, with D perhaps TRBD1 (6 bases). The germline gives CDR1 MNHNY, CDR2 SVGAGI (reference sequence). The CDR3 runs to 14 residues. Trimming shortened V by 6 bases and J by 4 bases, and 13 bases separated the two germline ends. CDR3 DNA sequence: TGTGCCAGCAGCGACGAGGGGGGAAATCAGCCCCAGCATTTT. Translation: CASSDEGGNQPQHF.

This clone has just a few counts. The chain uses TRBV9 and TRBJ2-3; D remains ambiguous. Germline V lookup: CDR1 SGDLS, CDR2 YYNGEE. The length of the CDR3 is 14 residues. Between the trimmed V and J ends, which lost 1 base and 3 bases, there was a span of 9 bases. CDR3 DNA: TGTGCCAGCAGCGTACTACAAGGAACAGATACGCAGTATTTT. Translated: CASSVLQGTDTQYF.

This clone showed up just a few times. The rearrangement joins TRBV5-6 to TRBJ2-1; the match to TRBD1 covers 11 bases. Looked up from germline, CDR1 is SGHDT and CDR2 is YYEEEE. V was pared by 5 bases and J by 6 bases, with 7 bases of the junction left unmatched. There are 15 residues in the CDR3. CDR3 sequence reads: CASRRGQGVANEQFF. CDR3 nucleotide sequence: TGTGCCAGCAGAAGGGGACAGGGGGTGGCCAATGAGCAGTTCTTC.

This clone showed up just a few times. The chain employs TRBV11-2 and TRBJ2-7; D may match TRBD1 or TRBD2 (5 bases each). The CDR3 spans 15 residues. The germline CDR1 and CDR2 sequences are SGHAT and FQNNGV. V lost 1 base and J 2 bases, leaving 12 bases between the germline ends. The CDR3 nucleotides are TGTGCCAGCAGCTTAGGAGGGACGGGAACCTACGAGCAGTACTTC. It codes for CASSLGGTGTYEQYF.

This clone was seen a few times. V is TRBV9 and J is TRBJ2-7; D call uncertain. Germline V CDR1 and CDR2: SGDLS, YYNGEE. The CDR3 spans 13 residues. With 0 bases removed from V and 8 bases from J, the gap between germline ends came to 12 bases. CDR3 region: CASSVGPLGQQYF. The CDR3 bases are TGTGCCAGCAGCGTAGGGCCCCTTGGCCAGCAGTACTTC.

This chain connects TRBV6-5 to TRBJ2-1, with D uncertain. The CDR3 runs 13 residues. The V gene's germline CDR1 is MNHEY and CDR2 SVGAGI. With 2 bases removed from V and 8 bases from J, the gap between germline ends came to 10 bases. The DNA for the CDR3 is TGTGCCAGCAGTTACCTCAAGGGTGATGAGCAGTTCTTC. This encodes CASSYLKGDEQFF.

V and J are TRBV5-4 and TRBJ1-2, with 7 positions matching TRBD1. CDR1 is SGHNT, CDR2 YYREEE, per germline (reference sequence). The CDR3 is 14 residues long. After removal of 0 bases from V and 4 bases from J, the junction contained 3 bases not matched to a gene. The CDR3 DNA is TGTGCCAGCAGCTTGGCGGGACAGATCTATGGCTACACCTTC. Protein product: CASSLAGQIYGYTF.

This chain links TRBV27 with TRBJ2-5, with TRBD2 as a possible D gene (6 bases). The V end was cut by 10 bases, the J end by 1 base, with 31 bases between. This CDR3 region has 19 residues. Germline V gene sequence: CDR1 MNHEY, CDR2 SMNVEV (reference sequence). The CDR3 sequence: CATHGRRGRPGAPQETQYF. Here the CDR3 DNA reads TGTGCCACCCATGGGCGCCGGGGTCGACCGGGAGCCCCCCAAGAGACCCAGTACTTC.

In this sample, this clone turned up a few times. The V and J genes are TRBV11-1 and TRBJ2-4; 7 bases line up with TRBD2. The germline CDR1 and CDR2 sequences are SGHAT and FQDESV (reference sequence). The CDR3 covers 17 residues. Trimming took 2 bases from V and 0 from J; bases not matched to a gene: 7. CDR3 sequence reads: CASSLQGGWLAKNIQYF. The CDR3 DNA reads TGTGCCAGCAGCTTACAGGGAGGGTGGCTAGCCAAAAACATTCAGTACTTC.

The CDR3 here is CASRGTGRETQYF. The CDR3 nucleotides are TGTGCCAGCAGAGGGACAGGGCGTGAGACCCAGTACTTC. The chain couples TRBV7-3 to TRBJ2-5; 9 bases agree with TRBD1. This CDR3 is 13 amino acids long. Germline CDR1 reads SGHTA; CDR2 reads FQGTGA. The J segment lost 5 bases and the V segment lost 6 bases, leaving 4 bases of the junction unmatched.

The chain employs TRBV6-6 and TRBJ2-7, with TRBD2 matching over 8 bases. The germline CDR1 and CDR2 sequences are MNHNY and SVGAGI (reference sequence). This CDR3 is built from 14 residues. J was trimmed by 3 bases and V by 4 bases; bases with no gene match: 5. This CDR3 is CASSSPSGLYEQYF. CDR3 DNA: TGTGCCAGCAGTTCGCCTAGCGGGCTCTACGAGCAGTACTTC.

The table lists this clone with a count of one. V and J are TRBV6-5 and TRBJ1-1, with D unclear. The V end lost 2 bases, the J end lost 1 base, and 5 bases lay between the germline ends. Germline V CDR1 and CDR2: MNHEY, SVGAGI. This CDR3 has 13 residues. This CDR3 is CASSYQGNTEAFF. DNA of the CDR3: TGTGCCAGCAGTTACCAAGGGAACACTGAAGCTTTCTTT.

V is TRBV2 and J is TRBJ2-3; 9 nucleotides agree with TRBD1. The CDR3 consists of 15 residues. The V gene end was trimmed by 5 bases and the J gene end by 1 base; junction bases not matched to a gene: 4. In germline, CDR1 is SNHLY, CDR2 FYNNEI. The CDR3, as DNA: TGTGCCAGCAGTCCTCGGACAGGGGGCACAGATACGCAGTATTTT. Its protein is CASSPRTGGTDTQYF.

This clone was counted only a few times. The chain has TRBV4-3 and TRBJ2-7; 9 nucleotides agree with TRBD1. Losses at the gene ends were 3 bases for V and 3 bases for J; bases not matched to a gene: 9. The CDR3 runs to 16 residues. Germline V CDR1 and CDR2: LGHNA, YSLEER. As DNA, the CDR3 is TGCGCCAGCAGCCAGGGGAGGGACAGGGCGCTCTACGAGCAGTACTTC. Protein: CASSQGRDRALYEQYF.